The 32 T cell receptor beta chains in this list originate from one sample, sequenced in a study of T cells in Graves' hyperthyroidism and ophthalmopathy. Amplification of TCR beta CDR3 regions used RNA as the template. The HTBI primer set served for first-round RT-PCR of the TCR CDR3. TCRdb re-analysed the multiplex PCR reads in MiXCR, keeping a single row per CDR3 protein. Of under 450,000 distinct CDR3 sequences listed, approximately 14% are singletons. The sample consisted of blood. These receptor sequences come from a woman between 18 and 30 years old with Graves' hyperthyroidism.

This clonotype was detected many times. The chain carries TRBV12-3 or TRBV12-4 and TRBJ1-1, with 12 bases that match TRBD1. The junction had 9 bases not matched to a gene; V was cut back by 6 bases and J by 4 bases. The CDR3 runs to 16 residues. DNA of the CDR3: TGTGCCAGCAGGGGACAGGGGGCGATTGTGGGCACTGAAGCTTTCTTT. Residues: CASRGQGAIVGTEAFF.

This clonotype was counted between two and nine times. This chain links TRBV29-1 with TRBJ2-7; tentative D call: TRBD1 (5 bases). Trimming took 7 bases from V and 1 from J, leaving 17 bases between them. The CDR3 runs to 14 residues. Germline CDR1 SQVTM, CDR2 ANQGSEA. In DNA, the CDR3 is TGCAGCGGCCTAGACAGCGCTGGTTCCTACGAGCAGTACTTC. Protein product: CSGLDSAGSYEQYF.

This chain's CDR3 is CASSLGLHPGGNTEAFF. Written as DNA, the CDR3 is TGCGCCAGCAGCTTGGGACTACATCCGGGGGGTAACACTGAAGCTTTCTTT. This sequence joins TRBV5-1 and TRBJ1-1, with D maybe TRBD1 (5 bases). Germline assignment: CDR1 SGHRS and CDR2 YFSETQ. The CDR3 runs to 17 residues. Deletions cut 0 bases from V and 2 bases from J, with 17 bases between. Complete variable domain (other parts from reference TRBV5-1 and TRBJ1-1): KAGVTQTPRYLIKTRGQQVTLSCSPISGHRSVSWYQQTPGQGLQFLFEYFSETQRNKGNFPGRFSGRQFSNSRSEMNVSTLELGDSALYLCASSLGLHPGGNTEAFFGQGTRLTVV.

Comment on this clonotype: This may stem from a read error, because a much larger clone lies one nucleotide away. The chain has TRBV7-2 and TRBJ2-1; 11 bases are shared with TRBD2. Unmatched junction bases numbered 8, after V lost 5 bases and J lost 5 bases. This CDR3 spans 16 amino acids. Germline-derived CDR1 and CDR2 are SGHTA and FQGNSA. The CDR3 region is CASSPHGTSGHNEQFF. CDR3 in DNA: TGTGCCAGCAGCCCCCACGGGACTAGCGGTCACAATGAGCAGTTCTTC.

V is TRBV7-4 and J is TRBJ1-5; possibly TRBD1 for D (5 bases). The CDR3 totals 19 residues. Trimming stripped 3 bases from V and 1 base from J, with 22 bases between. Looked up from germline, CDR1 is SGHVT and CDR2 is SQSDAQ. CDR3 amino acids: CASSFSGSGLVISNQPQHF. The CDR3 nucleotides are TGTGCCAGCAGCTTCTCGGGTTCGGGGCTGGTGATCAGCAATCAGCCCCAGCATTTT.

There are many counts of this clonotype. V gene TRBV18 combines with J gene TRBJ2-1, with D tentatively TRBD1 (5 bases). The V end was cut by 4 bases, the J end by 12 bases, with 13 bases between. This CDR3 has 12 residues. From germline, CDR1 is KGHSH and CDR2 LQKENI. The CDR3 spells CASSRTGQGQFF. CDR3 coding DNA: TGTGCCAGCTCACGAACAGGCCAGGGGCAGTTCTTC.

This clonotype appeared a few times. The CDR3 DNA reads TGCGCCAGCAGCCAAGATTGGAGGGGGAGCACTGAAGCTTTCTTT. Residues: CASSQDWRGSTEAFF. This sequence joins TRBV4-1 and TRBJ1-1; D is possibly TRBD1 (6 bases). Germline V CDR1 and CDR2: MGHRA, YSYEKL. V lost 0 bases and J lost 4, with 12 bases in between. The length of the CDR3 is 15 residues.

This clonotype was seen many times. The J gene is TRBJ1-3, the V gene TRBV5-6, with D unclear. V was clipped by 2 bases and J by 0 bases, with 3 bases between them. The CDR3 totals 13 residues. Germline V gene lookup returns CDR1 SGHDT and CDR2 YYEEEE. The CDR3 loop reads CASSFNSGNTIYF. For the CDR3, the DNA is TGTGCCAGCAGCTTTAACTCTGGAAACACCATATATTTT.

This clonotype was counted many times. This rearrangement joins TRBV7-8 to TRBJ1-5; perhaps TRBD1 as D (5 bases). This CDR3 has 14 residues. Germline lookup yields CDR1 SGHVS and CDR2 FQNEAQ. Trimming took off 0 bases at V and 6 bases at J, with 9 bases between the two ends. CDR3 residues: CASSLAGASQPQHF. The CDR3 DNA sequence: TGTGCCAGCAGCTTAGCTGGGGCAAGTCAGCCCCAGCATTTT.

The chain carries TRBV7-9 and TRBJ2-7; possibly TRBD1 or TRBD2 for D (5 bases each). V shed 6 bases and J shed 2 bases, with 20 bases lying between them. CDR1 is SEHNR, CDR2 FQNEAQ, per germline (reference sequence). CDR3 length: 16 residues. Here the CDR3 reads CASSFQTWGSTYEQYF. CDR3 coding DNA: TGTGCCAGCAGTTTCCAAACTTGGGGGAGCACCTACGAGCAGTACTTC.

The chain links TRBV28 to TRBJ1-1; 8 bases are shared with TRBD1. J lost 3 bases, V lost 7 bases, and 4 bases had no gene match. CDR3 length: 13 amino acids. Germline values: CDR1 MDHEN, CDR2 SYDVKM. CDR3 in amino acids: CASKDRVDTEAFF. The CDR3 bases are TGTGCCAGCAAGGACAGGGTAGACACTGAAGCTTTCTTT.

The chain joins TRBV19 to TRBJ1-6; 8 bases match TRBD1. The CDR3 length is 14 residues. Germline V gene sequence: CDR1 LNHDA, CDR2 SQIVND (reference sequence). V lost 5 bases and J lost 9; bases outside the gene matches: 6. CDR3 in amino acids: CASSRGTGGSPLHF. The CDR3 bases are TGTGCCAGTAGTCGAGGGACAGGAGGTTCACCCCTCCACTTT.

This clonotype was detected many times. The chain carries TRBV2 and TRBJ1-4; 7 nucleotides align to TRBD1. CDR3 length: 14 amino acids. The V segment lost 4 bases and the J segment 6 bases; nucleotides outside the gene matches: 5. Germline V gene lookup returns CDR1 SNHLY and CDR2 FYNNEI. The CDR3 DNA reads TGTGCCAGCAGTGTAACAGGGGTGGATGAAAAACTGTTTTTT. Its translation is CASSVTGVDEKLFF.

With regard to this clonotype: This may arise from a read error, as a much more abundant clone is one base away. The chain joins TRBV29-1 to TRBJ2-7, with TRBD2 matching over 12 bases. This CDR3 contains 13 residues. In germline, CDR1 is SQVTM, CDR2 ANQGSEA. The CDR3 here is CSVRTSGNDEQCF. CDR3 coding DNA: TGCAGCGTTAGGACTAGCGGGAACGACGAGCAGTGCTTC.

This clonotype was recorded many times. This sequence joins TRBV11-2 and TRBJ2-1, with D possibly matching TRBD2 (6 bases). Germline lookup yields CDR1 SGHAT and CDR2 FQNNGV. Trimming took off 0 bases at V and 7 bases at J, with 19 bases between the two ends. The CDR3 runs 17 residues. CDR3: CASSLDGIGRGVNEQFF. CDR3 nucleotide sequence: TGTGCCAGCAGCTTAGATGGGATAGGGCGGGGAGTTAATGAGCAGTTCTTC.

CDR3 nucleotides: TGCAGTGCTAGCCGCGGGCAAGAGACCCAGTACTTC. Its protein product is CSASRGQETQYF. J is TRBJ2-5 and V is TRBV20-1; maybe TRBD2 (5 bases). The V gene's germline CDR1 is DFQATT and CDR2 SNEGSKA (reference sequence). This CDR3 spans 12 amino acids. With 3 bases removed from V and 2 bases from J, the gap between germline ends came to 7 bases.

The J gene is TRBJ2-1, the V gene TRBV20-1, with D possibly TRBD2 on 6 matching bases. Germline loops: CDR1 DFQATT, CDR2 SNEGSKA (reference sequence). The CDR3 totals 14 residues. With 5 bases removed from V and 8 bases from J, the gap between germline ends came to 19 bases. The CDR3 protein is CSALGLNSRDEQFF. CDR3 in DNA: TGCAGTGCTTTGGGACTTAACTCTCGAGATGAGCAGTTCTTC.

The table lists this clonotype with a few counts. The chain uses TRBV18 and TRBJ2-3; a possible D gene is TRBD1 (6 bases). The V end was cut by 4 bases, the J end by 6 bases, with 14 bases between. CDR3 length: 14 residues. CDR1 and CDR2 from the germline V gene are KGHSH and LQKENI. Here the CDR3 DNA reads TGTGCCAGCTCACTCGACAGGTCATCCGATACGCAGTATTTT. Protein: CASSLDRSSDTQYF.

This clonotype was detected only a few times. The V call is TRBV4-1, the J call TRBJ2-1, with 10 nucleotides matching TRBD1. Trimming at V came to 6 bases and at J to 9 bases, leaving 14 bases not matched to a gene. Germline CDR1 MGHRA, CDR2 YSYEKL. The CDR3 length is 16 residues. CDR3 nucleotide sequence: TGCGCCAGCAGGATGGGATGGGACAGGGGAATTTCTGAGCAGTTCTTC. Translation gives CASRMGWDRGISEQFF.

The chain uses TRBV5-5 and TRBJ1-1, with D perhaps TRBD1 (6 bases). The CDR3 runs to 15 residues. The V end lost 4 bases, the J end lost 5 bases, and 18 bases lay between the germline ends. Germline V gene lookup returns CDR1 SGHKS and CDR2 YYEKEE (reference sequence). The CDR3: CASSLGGSGATEAFF. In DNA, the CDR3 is TGTGCCAGCAGCCTGGGGGGGTCGGGGGCTACTGAAGCTTTCTTT.

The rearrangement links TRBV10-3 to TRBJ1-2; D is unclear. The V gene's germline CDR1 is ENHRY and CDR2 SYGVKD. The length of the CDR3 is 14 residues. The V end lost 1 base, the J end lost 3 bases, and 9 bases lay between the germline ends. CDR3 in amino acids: CAISEFETYYGYTF. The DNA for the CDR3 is TGTGCCATCAGTGAGTTCGAGACATACTATGGCTACACCTTC.

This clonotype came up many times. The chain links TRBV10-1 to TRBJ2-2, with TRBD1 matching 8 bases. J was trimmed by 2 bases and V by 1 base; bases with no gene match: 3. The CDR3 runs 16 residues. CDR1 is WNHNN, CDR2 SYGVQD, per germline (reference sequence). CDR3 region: CASSELTGANTGELFF. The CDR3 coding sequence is TGCGCCAGCAGTGAGTTGACAGGGGCTAACACCGGGGAGCTGTTTTTT.

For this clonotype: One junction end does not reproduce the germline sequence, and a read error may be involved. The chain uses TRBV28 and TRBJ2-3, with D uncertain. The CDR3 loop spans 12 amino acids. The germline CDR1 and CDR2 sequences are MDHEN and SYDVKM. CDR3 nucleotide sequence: TGTGCCAGCAGTTTGGGCCTAGATGCGCAGTATTTT. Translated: CASSLGLDAQYF.

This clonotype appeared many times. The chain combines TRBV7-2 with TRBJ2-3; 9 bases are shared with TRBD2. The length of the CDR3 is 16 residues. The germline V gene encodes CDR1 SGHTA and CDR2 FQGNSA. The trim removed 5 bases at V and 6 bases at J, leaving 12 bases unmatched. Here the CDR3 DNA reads TGTGCCAGCAGCCCAGGCGGCGGGGGGGCCATGGATACGCAGTATTTT. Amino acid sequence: CASSPGGGGAMDTQYF.

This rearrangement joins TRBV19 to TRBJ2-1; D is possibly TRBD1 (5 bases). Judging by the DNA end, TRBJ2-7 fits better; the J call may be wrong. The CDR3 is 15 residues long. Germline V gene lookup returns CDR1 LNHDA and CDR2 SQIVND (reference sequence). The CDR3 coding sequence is TGTGCCAGCAAAAGGGCAGGGAATTGGCACAATGAGCAGTACTTC. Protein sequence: CASKRAGNWHNEQYF.

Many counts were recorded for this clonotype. CDR3 residues: CASSGTGIKDTQYF. CDR3 nucleotides: TGTGCCAGCAGTGGAACAGGAATCAAAGATACGCAGTATTTT. The J gene is TRBJ2-3, the V gene TRBV28; tentative D call: TRBD1 (5 bases). Germline V gene lookup returns CDR1 MDHEN and CDR2 SYDVKM. V lost 5 bases and J 5 bases, leaving 14 bases between the germline ends. There are 14 residues in the CDR3. The entire variable domain, with the rest obtained from reference TRBV28 and TRBJ2-3, is as follows: DVKVTQSSRYLVKRTGEKVFLECVQDMDHENMFWYRQDPGLGLRLIYFSYDVKMKEKGDIPEGYSVSREKKERFSLILESASTNQTSMYLCASSGTGIKDTQYFGPGTRLTVL.

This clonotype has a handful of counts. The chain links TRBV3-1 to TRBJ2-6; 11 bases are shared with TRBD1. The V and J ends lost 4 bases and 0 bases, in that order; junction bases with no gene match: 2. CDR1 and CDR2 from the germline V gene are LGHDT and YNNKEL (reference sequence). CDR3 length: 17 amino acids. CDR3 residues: CASSLGQGASGANVLTF. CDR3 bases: TGTGCCAGCAGCCTTGGACAGGGGGCCTCTGGGGCCAACGTCCTGACTTTC. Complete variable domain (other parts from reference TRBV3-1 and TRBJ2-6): DTAVSQTPKYLVTQMGNDKSIKCEQNLGHDTMYWYKQDSKKFLKIMFSYNNKELIINETVPNRFSPKSPDKAHLNLHINSLELGDSAVYFCASSLGQGASGANVLTFGAGSRLTVL.

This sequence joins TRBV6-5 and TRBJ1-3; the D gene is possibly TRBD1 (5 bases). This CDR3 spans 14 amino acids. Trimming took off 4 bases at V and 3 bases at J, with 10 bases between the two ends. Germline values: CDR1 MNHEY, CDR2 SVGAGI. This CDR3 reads CASSSLGDGNTIYF. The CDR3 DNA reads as TGTGCCAGCAGTTCCTTGGGGGATGGAAACACCATATATTTT.

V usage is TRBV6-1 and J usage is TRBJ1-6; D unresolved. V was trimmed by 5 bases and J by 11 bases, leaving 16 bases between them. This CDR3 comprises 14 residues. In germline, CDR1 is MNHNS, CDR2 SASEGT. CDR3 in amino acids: CASSWGGSGAPLHF. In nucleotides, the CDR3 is TGTGCCAGCAGTTGGGGTGGCTCCGGCGCACCCCTCCACTTT.

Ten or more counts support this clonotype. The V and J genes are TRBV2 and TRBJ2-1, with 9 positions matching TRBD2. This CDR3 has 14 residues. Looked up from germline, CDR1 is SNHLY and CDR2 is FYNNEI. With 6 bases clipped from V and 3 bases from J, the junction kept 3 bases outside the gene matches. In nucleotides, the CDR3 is TGTGCCAGCAGGCGGGAGGGTGTCTACAATGAGCAGTTCTTC. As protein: CASRREGVYNEQFF.

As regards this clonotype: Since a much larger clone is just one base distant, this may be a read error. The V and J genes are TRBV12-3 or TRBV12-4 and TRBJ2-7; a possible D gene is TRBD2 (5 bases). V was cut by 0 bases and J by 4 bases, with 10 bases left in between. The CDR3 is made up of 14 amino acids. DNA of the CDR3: TGTGCCAGCAGTTTAGCGGTGGACTCATACGAGCAGTACTTC. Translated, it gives CASSLAVDSYEQYF.

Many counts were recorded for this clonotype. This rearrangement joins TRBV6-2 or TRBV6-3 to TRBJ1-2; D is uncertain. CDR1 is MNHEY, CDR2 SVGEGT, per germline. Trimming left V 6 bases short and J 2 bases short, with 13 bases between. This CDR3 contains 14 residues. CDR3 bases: TGTGCCAGCAGCCTGGGCAGGCGAAACTATGGCTACACCTTC. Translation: CASSLGRRNYGYTF.